These 29 T cell receptor beta chains came from one sample sequenced in a study of blood T cell repertoires in COVID-19. The assay was immunoSEQ multiplex PCR, and TCRdb's table has in-frame clones only and misses some. This repertoire shows some 150,000 clones, roughly 80% found once; its top ten account for around 5%. Material for sequencing was peripheral blood. The receptors stem from a woman between 65 and 79 years old with COVID-19, enrolled during active disease.

This rearrangement joins TRBV5-1 to TRBJ1-6; D remains unclear. The CDR3 contains 14 residues. Germline CDR1 SGHRS, CDR2 YFSETQ. V was shortened by 0 bases and J by 10 bases, with 11 bases between the two germline ends. CDR3 protein: CASSLGPLGSPLHF. CDR3 in DNA: TGCGCCAGCAGCTTGGGCCCCCTCGGGTCACCCCTCCACTTT. Supplemented by reference TRBV5-1 and TRBJ1-6, the full variable domain reads KAGVTQTPRYLIKTRGQQVTLSCSPISGHRSVSWYQQTPGQGLQFLFEYFSETQRNKGNFPGRFSGRQFSNSRSEMNVSTLELGDSALYLCASSLGPLGSPLHFGNGTRLTVT.

Points on this clone: Other DNA sequences in the same sample also yield this CDR3. The chain employs TRBV19 and TRBJ1-6, with D perhaps TRBD1 (6 bases). The CDR3 runs to 14 residues. Germline V lookup: CDR1 LNHDA, CDR2 SQIVND (reference sequence). V shed 1 base and J shed 10 bases, with 11 bases lying between them. Written as DNA, the CDR3 is TGTGCCAGTAGTATAGCCAGGGGCGACTCACCCCTCCACTTT. Residues: CASSIARGDSPLHF. The full variable domain, rest sourced from reference TRBV19 and TRBJ1-6, is DGGITQSPKYLFRKEGQNVTLSCEQNLNHDAMYWYRQDPGQGLRLIYYSQIVNDFQKGDIAEGYSVSREKKESFPLTVTSAQKNPTAFYLCASSIARGDSPLHFGNGTRLTVT.

This sequence joins TRBV12-3 or TRBV12-4 and TRBJ1-5, with D perhaps TRBD1 (5 bases). V dropped 6 bases and J dropped 5 bases, with 11 bases sitting between them. The CDR3 loop spans 13 amino acids. This chain's CDR3 is CASRRDGYQPQHF. For the CDR3, the DNA is TGTGCCAGCAGGCGGGACGGCTATCAGCCCCAGCATTTT.

The V gene is TRBV30, the J gene TRBJ2-1; TRBD2 might be the D (6 bases). The germline V gene has CDR1 GTSNPN and CDR2 SVGIG (reference sequence). V gave up 0 bases and J gave up 13 bases, with 10 bases separating them. The CDR3 sequence is 11 residues long. Here the CDR3 DNA reads TGTGCCTGGAGTGTGTCTAGCGCTCAGTTCTTC. Protein: CAWSVSSAQFF. Complete variable domain (other parts from reference TRBV30 and TRBJ2-1): SQTIHQWPATLVQPVGSPLSLECTVEGTSNPNLYWYRQAAGRGLQLLFYSVGIGQISSEVPQNLSASRPQDRQFILSSKKLLLSDSGFYLCAWSVSSAQFFGPGTRLTVL.

V usage is TRBV10-1 and J usage is TRBJ1-2, with TRBD1 as a possible D gene (5 bases). Trimming removed 0 bases at V and 2 bases at J, with 16 bases between. CDR3 length equals 17 residues. CDR1 is WNHNN, CDR2 SYGVQD, per germline (reference sequence). The CDR3 reads CASSESKGVAFNYGYTF. CDR3 sequence (DNA): TGCGCCAGCAGTGAGTCGAAAGGGGTTGCGTTCAACTATGGCTACACCTTC.

The chain links TRBV5-1 to TRBJ2-2, with no clear D. From germline, CDR1 is SGHRS and CDR2 YFSETQ. V dropped 0 bases and J dropped 1 base, with 4 bases sitting between them. The CDR3 covers 14 residues. The DNA for the CDR3 is TGCGCCAGCAGCTTGGAGCTGAACACCGGGGAGCTGTTTTTT. Protein sequence: CASSLELNTGELFF.

The V and J genes are TRBV28 and TRBJ2-5, with TRBD2 matching over 8 bases. The CDR3 loop spans 15 amino acids. The germline V gene has CDR1 MDHEN and CDR2 SYDVKM. V was pared by 3 bases and J by 0 bases, with 3 bases of the junction left unmatched. CDR3 amino acids: CASSLTSDYQETQYF. Here the CDR3 DNA reads TGTGCCAGCAGTTTGACTAGCGACTACCAAGAGACCCAGTACTTC.

The chain links TRBV6-1 to TRBJ1-5, with TRBD1 matching 9 bases. Germline V lookup: CDR1 MNHNS, CDR2 SASEGT. J lost 6 bases, V lost 4 bases, and 10 bases had no gene match. There are 16 residues in the CDR3. CDR3 protein: CASSGVGTGQGQPQHF. The CDR3 nucleotides are TGTGCCAGCAGTGGGGTTGGGACAGGGCAGGGTCAGCCCCAGCATTTT.

A few counts support this clone. V is TRBV4-1 and J is TRBJ1-4, with TRBD1 matching 11 bases. Germline V lookup: CDR1 MGHRA, CDR2 YSYEKL. The ends lost 1 base at V and 6 bases at J; junction bases unmatched: 7. This CDR3 comprises 17 residues. The chain's CDR3 is CASSQVLPGQGDEKLFF. DNA of the CDR3: TGCGCCAGCAGCCAAGTATTACCGGGACAGGGGGATGAAAAACTGTTTTTT.

The chain combines TRBV19 with TRBJ2-3; the D gene is possibly TRBD2 (6 bases). Looked up from germline, CDR1 is LNHDA and CDR2 is SQIVND (reference sequence). CDR3 length equals 12 residues. Trimming shortened V by 3 bases and J by 5 bases, and 6 bases separated the two germline ends. The CDR3 DNA follows: TGTGCCAGTAGTATCGGGGGAGATACGCAGTATTTT. This gives the protein CASSIGGDTQYF.

This clone was seen a handful of times. The CDR3 bases are TGCGCCAGCAGTCAAGCACCTCAGCGTTCCAACTATGGCTACACCTTC. It codes for CASSQAPQRSNYGYTF. This chain connects TRBV23-1 to TRBJ1-2, with D uncertain. TRBV23-1 is designated an ORF whose function remains uncertain. The CDR3 contains 16 residues. Trimming left V 2 bases short and J 2 bases short, with 15 bases between.

The V call is TRBV28, the J call TRBJ1-6; D is possibly TRBD1 (5 bases). Per the germline V gene, CDR1 is MDHEN and CDR2 is SYDVKM. The V end lost 5 bases, the J end lost 4 bases, and 9 bases lay between the germline ends. CDR3 length equals 14 residues. CDR3 amino acids: CASSRGGYNSPLHF. Here the CDR3 DNA reads TGTGCCAGCAGTCGTGGGGGGTATAATTCACCCCTCCACTTT.

This clone came up a few times. The CDR3 sequence: CASRTDTDTQYF. CDR3 sequence (DNA): TGTGCCAGCAGGACAGACACAGATACGCAGTATTTT. This chain joins TRBV12-3 or TRBV12-4 and TRBJ2-3, with D possibly TRBD1 on 5 matching bases. The V and J ends lost 6 bases and 2 bases respectively, with 6 bases between them. This CDR3 spans 12 amino acids.

The rearrangement uses TRBV27 and TRBJ2-3, with TRBD1 matching over 7 bases. The CDR3 length is 21 residues. V was pared by 0 bases and J by 2 bases, with 20 bases of the junction left unmatched. The germline gives CDR1 MNHEY, CDR2 SMNVEV (reference sequence). The CDR3, as DNA: TGTGCCAGCAGTTTATCTGCCGTAAGTTACGGTGGGGGACAGACCACAGATACGCAGTATTTT. Its translation is CASSLSAVSYGGGQTTDTQYF.

This clone was observed once. This rearrangement joins TRBV4-2 to TRBJ2-3; maybe TRBD2 (6 bases). This CDR3 is built from 15 residues. The V end lost 3 bases, the J end lost 5 bases, and 15 bases lay between the germline ends. The germline CDR1 and CDR2 sequences are LGHNA and YNFKEQ. The CDR3 coding sequence is TGTGCCAGCAGCCAGGCCCTTGGAGCGGGAGATACGCAGTATTTT. This sequence encodes CASSQALGAGDTQYF.

This chain uses TRBV5-1 with TRBJ1-4; 7 nucleotides line up with TRBD1. V lost 3 bases to trimming and J lost 4 bases; unmatched junction nucleotides: 6. The CDR3 extends over 15 amino acids. CDR1 is SGHRS and CDR2 is YFSETQ in the germline V gene. The CDR3 DNA reads as TGCGCCAGCAGCTATCAAACAGGGGTTAATGAAAAACTGTTTTTT. Residues: CASSYQTGVNEKLFF.

This clone was recorded once. The chain couples TRBV2 to TRBJ2-7; 13 bases agree with TRBD2. Germline V gives CDR1 SNHLY, CDR2 FYNNEI. This CDR3 is built from 15 residues. Trimming cost V 7 bases and J 6 bases; bases outside gene matches: 9. The DNA for the CDR3 is TGTGCCAGCAAAACTAGCGGGGGGGCCTGGGGCGAGCAGTACTTC. Protein product: CASKTSGGAWGEQYF.

The chain uses TRBV5-1 and TRBJ2-3; D remains ambiguous. Germline V gene sequence: CDR1 SGHRS, CDR2 YFSETQ. There are 15 residues in the CDR3. The V end was cut by 1 base, the J end by 1 base, with 10 bases between. In DNA form, the CDR3 reads TGCGCCAGCAGCTTGTCTGGGCAACGCACAGATACGCAGTATTTT. Amino acid sequence: CASSLSGQRTDTQYF. Combining the CDR3 with reference TRBV5-1 and TRBJ2-3 gives the whole variable domain KAGVTQTPRYLIKTRGQQVTLSCSPISGHRSVSWYQQTPGQGLQFLFEYFSETQRNKGNFPGRFSGRQFSNSRSEMNVSTLELGDSALYLCASSLSGQRTDTQYFGPGTRLTVL.

This chain links TRBV2 with TRBJ2-7; 11 bases map to TRBD1. Per the germline V gene, CDR1 is SNHLY and CDR2 is FYNNEI. Germline trimming cut 4 bases from V and 3 bases from J; bases unmatched to any gene: 2. The CDR3 length is 14 residues. Here the CDR3 reads CASSGGTGGYEQYF. CDR3 DNA: TGTGCCAGCAGTGGGGGGACAGGGGGCTACGAGCAGTACTTC.

This clone qualifies as medium-sized. This chain links TRBV11-2 with TRBJ1-5; 8 nucleotides line up with TRBD1. The CDR3 extends over 17 amino acids. Per the germline V gene, CDR1 is SGHAT and CDR2 is FQNNGV. The junction had 12 bases not matched to a gene; V was cut back by 1 base and J by 7 bases. The CDR3, as DNA: TGTGCCAGCAGCTTAGTAGGTCGGCAGGGGGCTCGGCAGCCCCAGCATTTT. Its translation is CASSLVGRQGARQPQHF.

J is TRBJ2-5 and V is TRBV7-2; possible D gene TRBD2, 6 bases. CDR1 SGHTA and CDR2 FQGNSA come from the germline V gene. Trimming took off 2 bases at V and 5 bases at J, with 12 bases between the two ends. The CDR3 consists of 14 residues. CDR3 coding DNA: TGTGCCAGCAGCTTATTCGGGGGATTGGAGACCCAGTACTTC. Its translation: CASSLFGGLETQYF.

This sequence joins TRBV9 and TRBJ1-2; D not resolved. The CDR3 spans 14 residues. Germline CDR1 and CDR2: SGDLS and YYNGEE. V was shortened by 7 bases and J by 4 bases, with 17 bases between the two germline ends. CDR3: CASGRRADFYGYTF. The CDR3, as DNA: TGTGCCAGCGGGAGGAGGGCCGACTTCTATGGCTACACCTTC.

The rearrangement joins TRBV11-1 to TRBJ2-2, with 12 nucleotides matching TRBD2. The germline V gene has CDR1 SGHAT and CDR2 FQDESV (reference sequence). V dropped 5 bases and J dropped 5; count of bases not matched to a gene: 3. This CDR3 has 15 residues. CDR3 protein: CASSLGTSGTGELFF. The DNA for the CDR3 is TGTGCCAGCAGCCTGGGGACTAGCGGGACCGGGGAGCTGTTTTTT.

The rearrangement links TRBV5-1 to TRBJ2-7; 8 nucleotides match TRBD2. Germline V gene sequence: CDR1 SGHRS, CDR2 YFSETQ. With V trimmed by 4 bases and J by 6 bases, 15 bases remained unmatched. The CDR3 runs 16 residues. The CDR3 region has the DNA TGCGCCAGCAGCCCATCTCCTGAGCGGGGGAGGGGCGAGCAGTACTTC. This gives the protein CASSPSPERGRGEQYF. Together with reference TRBV5-1 and TRBJ2-7, the CDR3 gives the full variable domain: KAGVTQTPRYLIKTRGQQVTLSCSPISGHRSVSWYQQTPGQGLQFLFEYFSETQRNKGNFPGRFSGRQFSNSRSEMNVSTLELGDSALYLCASSPSPERGRGEQYFGPGTRLTVT.

The chain carries TRBV12-3 or TRBV12-4 and TRBJ1-6; 8 bases are shared with TRBD1. Trimming removed 7 bases from V and 7 bases from J; junction bases left unmatched: 3. The CDR3 runs 13 residues. The CDR3 protein is CASTRDRNSPLHF. CDR3 in DNA: TGTGCCAGCACCCGGGACAGGAATTCACCCCTCCACTTT.

CDR3 sequence: CASSLVAGFAYNEQFF. The CDR3 nucleotides read TGCGCCAGCAGCTTGGTGGCGGGGTTTGCCTACAATGAGCAGTTCTTC. The rearrangement links TRBV5-1 to TRBJ2-1, with D perhaps matching TRBD2 (6 bases). CDR3 length equals 16 residues. Trimming left V 0 bases short and J 2 bases short, with 12 bases between. CDR1 and CDR2 from the germline V gene are SGHRS and YFSETQ.

The gene calls are TRBV4-2 and TRBJ1-3; D unresolved. Trimming left V 3 bases short and J 0 bases short, with 12 bases between. The length of the CDR3 is 16 residues. Germline values: CDR1 LGHNA, CDR2 YNFKEQ. For the CDR3, the DNA is TGTGCCAGCAGCCACTACCCCGATCTCTCTGGAAACACCATATATTTT. It specifies CASSHYPDLSGNTIYF.

The chain uses TRBV30 and TRBJ1-1, with a tentative D call TRBD1 (6 bases). V was cut by 2 bases and J by 5 bases, with 12 bases left in between. There are 13 residues in the CDR3. Germline CDR1 is GTSNPN and CDR2 is SVGIG (reference sequence). CDR3 DNA: TGTGCCTGGAGTCGGGGAGGGGGGACTGAAGCTTTCTTT. Its protein product is CAWSRGGGTEAFF. The variable domain in full, completed from reference TRBV30 and TRBJ1-1, reads SQTIHQWPATLVQPVGSPLSLECTVEGTSNPNLYWYRQAAGRGLQLLFYSVGIGQISSEVPQNLSASRPQDRQFILSSKKLLLSDSGFYLCAWSRGGGTEAFFGQGTRLTVV.

The rearrangement links TRBV6-1 to TRBJ1-2, with 8 bases identical to TRBD1. This CDR3 is built from 14 residues. The V and J ends lost 6 bases and 4 bases, in that order; junction bases with no gene match: 7. Germline lookup yields CDR1 MNHNS and CDR2 SASEGT. Written as DNA, the CDR3 is TGTGCCAGCAGCAGCGTCGGGACAGGCTATGGCTACACCTTC. It encodes CASSSVGTGYGYTF.